This TCR beta chain was sequenced in a study of human T cells and chemical hapten exposure (dated by TCRdb to the early 2020s). With respect to the entire study: For sensitization, 2% DPC in acetone was applied to an approximately 2 cm by approximately 2 cm area of upper inner arm skin. Weekly therapeutic DPC doses were additionally applied to the scalp of patients throughout the roughly 23-week study period. Patch testing on the upper back used Finn chambers containing 0.01% DPC, with scoring done after 6 days according to International Contact Dermatitis Research Group standards. The mostly female patient cohort included alopecia areata with under or over 50% scalp involvement, alopecia totalis and alopecia universalis. Libraries were pooled for sequencing, and variation in per-sample TCR yields was attributed mainly to small differences in library volumes within the pool. Peripheral blood TCR repertoire changes were tracked in vivo in alopecia patients during primary and secondary sensitization to the hapten diphenylcyclopropenone (DPC). Blood was sampled from patients pre-sensitization (week 0) and at 2, 6 and about 24 weeks after DPC sensitization. Blood for TCR sequencing was provided by twenty-nine alopecia patients at one to four time points (pre-sensitization, 2, 6 and 24 weeks).

The time point label of this sample denotes: patch test 3, about 24 weeks after DPC sensitization. This specimen's treatment or condition label, per the study, means: therapeutic diphenylcyclopropenone sensitization with weekly scalp DPC. At each patch-test visit, blood was drawn before the patch test was applied. Patients were eligible if aged 18 to 70, diagnosed with alopecia and judged suitable for DPC therapy, and pregnant patients were excluded. Total RNA was extracted from unfractionated whole blood collected in Tempus Blood RNA tubes. Details on this clonotype: Its antigen target is currently unknown. Base quality data are lacking; no much larger clone is found one base away.

The CDR3 holds 15 amino acids from the cysteine to the phenylalanine. Only the CDR3 DNA stays, 45 bases, in frame from base 1. The germline V gene gives CDR1 as SGHTA and CDR2 as FQGNSA. V gives up 0 bases and J gives up 0 bases, and the segment between their germline ends measures 9 bases. Libraries were made using RACE. TCRdb shows the sequencer as NextSeq 500. Library preparation attached unique molecular identifiers to individual cDNA molecules for quantitative, reproducible TCR counting. Both TCR alpha and TCR beta chains were sequenced from each blood RNA sample. The authors' pipeline ran thus. The median number of TCRs per sample was approximately 96,000, ranging from about 23,224 to 750,000. V, J and CDR3 annotation of the TCR reads was performed with the Decombinator software suite. Every sample was subsampled to the same number of TCRs (28,000) for the PS versus PT1 abundance plots. TCRs were defined as expanded if absent before sensitization and observed at least eight times at the 2-week time point. TCRdb handled the public reads itself, with Q25 trimming in fastp and clone calling in MiXCR, and kept productive beta chains. When rows share a CDR3 protein, they turn into one entry using the most common DNA and genes. TCRdb, rather than the study authors, made the V and J calls. The sample includes roughly 200,000 distinct CDR3 sequences, with under 30% observed a single time. The top ten hold 2% to 3% of the sample.

Summary of the overall study and its limitations: DPC sensitization did not change the number of TCRs with a frequency above 1 in 1000, and there was no evidence of changes in global repertoire structure. Patch test score correlated positively with the number of PT1 expanded TCRs, reaching significance at thresholds 8, 16 and 32 but not at 4. Repeated subsampling changed both the strength of the expansion versus patch-test correlation and the threshold at which the correlation became significant. Significantly more large CDR3 similarity clusters were formed by expanded TCRs than by pre-sensitization or healthy control sets, consistent with antigen-driven responses. Because all patients had alopecia, a presumed autoimmune disease, the immune response of the patients might differ from that of healthy individuals.

Specimen: whole blood, collected in connection with sensitization to the hapten diphenylcyclopropenone (DPC). The TCR sequence derives from a woman aged 40-49 years with alopecia areata. Some clones in this sample may be carry-over from other donors' samples. The chain was built from TRBV7-2 and TRBJ2-7, and possibly TRBD2, on 5 matching bases. In nucleotide form, the sequence is TGTGCCAGCAGCTTAGCGGGAGCGGCCTCCTACGAGCAGTACTTC. It codes for CASSLAGAASYEQYF.